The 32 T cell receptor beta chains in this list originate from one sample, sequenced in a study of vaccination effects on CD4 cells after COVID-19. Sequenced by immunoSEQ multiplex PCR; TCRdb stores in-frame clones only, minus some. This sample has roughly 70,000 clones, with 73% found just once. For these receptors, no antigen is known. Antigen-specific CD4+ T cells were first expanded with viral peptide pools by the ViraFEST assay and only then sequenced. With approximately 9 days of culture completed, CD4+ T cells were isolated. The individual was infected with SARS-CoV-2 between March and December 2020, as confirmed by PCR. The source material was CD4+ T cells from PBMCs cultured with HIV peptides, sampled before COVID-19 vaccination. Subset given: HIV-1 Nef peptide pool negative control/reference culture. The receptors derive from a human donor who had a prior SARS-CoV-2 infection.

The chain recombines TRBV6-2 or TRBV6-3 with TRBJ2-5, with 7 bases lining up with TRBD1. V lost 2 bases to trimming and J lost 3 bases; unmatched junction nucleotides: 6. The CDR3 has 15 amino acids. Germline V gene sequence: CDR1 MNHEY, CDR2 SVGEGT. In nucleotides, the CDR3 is TGTGCCAGCAGTTACCGAATTACAGGGGAAGAGACCCAGTACTTC. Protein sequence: CASSYRITGEETQYF.

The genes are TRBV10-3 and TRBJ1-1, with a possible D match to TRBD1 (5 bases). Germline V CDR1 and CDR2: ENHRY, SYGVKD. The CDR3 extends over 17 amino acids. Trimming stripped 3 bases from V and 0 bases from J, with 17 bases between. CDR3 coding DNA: TGTGCCATCAGTGAATCAAGAGGAACGGACATGAACACTGAAGCTTTCTTT. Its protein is CAISESRGTDMNTEAFF.

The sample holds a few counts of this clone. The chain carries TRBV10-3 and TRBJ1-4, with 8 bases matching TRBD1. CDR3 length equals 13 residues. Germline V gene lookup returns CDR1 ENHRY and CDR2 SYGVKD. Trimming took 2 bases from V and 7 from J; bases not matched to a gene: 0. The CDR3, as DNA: TGTGCCATCAGTGAGGACAGGGGTGAAAAACTGTTTTTT. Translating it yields CAISEDRGEKLFF.

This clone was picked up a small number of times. In nucleotides, the CDR3 is TGTGCCAGTAGTAAGGGACTAGCGGGAGTTGTGGGAGAGCAGTTCTTC. The encoded protein is CASSKGLAGVVGEQFF. The J gene is TRBJ2-1, the V gene TRBV19; TRBD2 aligns across 14 bases. The CDR3 loop spans 16 amino acids. From germline, CDR1 is LNHDA and CDR2 SQIVND (reference sequence). Trimming took 4 bases from V and 10 from J; bases not matched to a gene: 9.

CDR3 amino acids: CASSLAGPYYEQYF. In DNA, the CDR3 is TGTGCCAGCAGCTTAGCGGGGCCTTACTACGAGCAGTACTTC. The chain uses TRBV7-6 and TRBJ2-7; TRBD1 is a possible D gene (5 bases). CDR1 and CDR2 from the germline V gene are SGHVS and FNYEAQ. V was trimmed by 0 bases and J by 3 bases, leaving 9 bases between them. The CDR3 is 14 amino acids.

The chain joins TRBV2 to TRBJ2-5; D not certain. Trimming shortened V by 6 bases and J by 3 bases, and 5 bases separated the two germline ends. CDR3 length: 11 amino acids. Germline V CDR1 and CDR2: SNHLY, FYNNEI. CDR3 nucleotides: TGTGCCAGCAGCCGAGAAGAGACCCAGTACTTC. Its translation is CASSREETQYF.

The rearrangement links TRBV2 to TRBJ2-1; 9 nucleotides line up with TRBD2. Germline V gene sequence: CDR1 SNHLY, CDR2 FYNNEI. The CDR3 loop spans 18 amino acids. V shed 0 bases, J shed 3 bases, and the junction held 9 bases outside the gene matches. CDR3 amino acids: CASSEARLSGGHYNEQFF. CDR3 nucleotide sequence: TGTGCCAGCAGTGAAGCGCGGCTTAGCGGGGGACACTACAATGAGCAGTTCTTC.

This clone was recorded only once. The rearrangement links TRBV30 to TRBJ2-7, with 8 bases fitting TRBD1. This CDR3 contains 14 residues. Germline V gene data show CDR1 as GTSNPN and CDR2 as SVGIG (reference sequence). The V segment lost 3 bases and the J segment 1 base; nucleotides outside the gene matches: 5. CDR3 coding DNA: TGTGCCTGGAGAGAACAGGGGGATTCCTACGAGCAGTACTTC. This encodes CAWREQGDSYEQYF.

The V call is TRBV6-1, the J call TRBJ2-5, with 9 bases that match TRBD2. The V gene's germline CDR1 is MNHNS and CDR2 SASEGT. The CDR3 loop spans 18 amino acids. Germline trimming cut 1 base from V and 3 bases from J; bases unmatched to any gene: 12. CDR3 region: CASSEVRASGTLKETQYF. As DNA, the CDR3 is TGTGCCAGCAGTGAAGTACGGGCTAGCGGGACCCTAAAAGAGACCCAGTACTTC.

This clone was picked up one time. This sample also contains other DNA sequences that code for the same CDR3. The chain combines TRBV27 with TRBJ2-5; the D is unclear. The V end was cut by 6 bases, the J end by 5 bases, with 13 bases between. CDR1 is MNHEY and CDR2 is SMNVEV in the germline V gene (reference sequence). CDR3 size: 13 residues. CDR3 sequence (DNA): TGTGCCAGCAGCTTAAGCTTAGGGGAGACCCAGTACTTC. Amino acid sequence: CASSLSLGETQYF.

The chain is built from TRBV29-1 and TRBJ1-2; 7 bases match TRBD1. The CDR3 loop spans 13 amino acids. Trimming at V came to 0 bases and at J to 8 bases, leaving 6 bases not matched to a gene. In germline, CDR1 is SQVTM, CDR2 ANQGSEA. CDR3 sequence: CSVEEGRGGGYTF. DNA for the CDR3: TGCAGCGTTGAAGAAGGCAGGGGGGGCGGCTACACCTTC.

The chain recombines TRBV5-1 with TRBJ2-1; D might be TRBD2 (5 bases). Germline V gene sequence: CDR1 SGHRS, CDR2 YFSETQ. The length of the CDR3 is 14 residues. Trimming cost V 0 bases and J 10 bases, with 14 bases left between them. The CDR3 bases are TGCGCCAGCAGCTTGGGACTTACTTCGGGGGAGCAGTTCTTC. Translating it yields CASSLGLTSGEQFF.

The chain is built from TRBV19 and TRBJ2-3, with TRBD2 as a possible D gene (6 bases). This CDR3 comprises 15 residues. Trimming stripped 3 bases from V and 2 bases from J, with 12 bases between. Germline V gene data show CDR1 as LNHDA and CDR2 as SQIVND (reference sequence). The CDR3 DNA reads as TGTGCCAGTAGTATGGGGGGACTTGCCACAGATACGCAGTATTTT. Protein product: CASSMGGLATDTQYF.

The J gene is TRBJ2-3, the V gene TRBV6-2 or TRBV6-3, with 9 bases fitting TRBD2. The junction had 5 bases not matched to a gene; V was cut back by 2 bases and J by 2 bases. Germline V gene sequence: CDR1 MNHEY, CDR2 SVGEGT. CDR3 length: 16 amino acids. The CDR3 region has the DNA TGTGCCAGCAGTTACCAAGCGGGAGGCCCCACAGATACGCAGTATTTT. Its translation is CASSYQAGGPTDTQYF.

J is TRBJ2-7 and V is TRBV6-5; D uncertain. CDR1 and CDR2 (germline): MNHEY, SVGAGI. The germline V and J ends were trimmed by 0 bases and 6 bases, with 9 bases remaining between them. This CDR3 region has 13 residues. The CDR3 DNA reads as TGTGCCAGCAGTTACTCACGCTATACCGAGCAGTACTTC. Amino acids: CASSYSRYTEQYF.

The CDR3 region is CASSADRVGTDTQYF. Here the CDR3 DNA reads TGTGCCAGCAGTGCGGACAGGGTGGGCACAGATACGCAGTATTTT. The chain uses TRBV2 and TRBJ2-3; TRBD1 agrees at 8 bases. Trimming removed 4 bases from V and 1 base from J; junction bases left unmatched: 4. The CDR3 has 15 amino acids. Germline V gene lookup returns CDR1 SNHLY and CDR2 FYNNEI.

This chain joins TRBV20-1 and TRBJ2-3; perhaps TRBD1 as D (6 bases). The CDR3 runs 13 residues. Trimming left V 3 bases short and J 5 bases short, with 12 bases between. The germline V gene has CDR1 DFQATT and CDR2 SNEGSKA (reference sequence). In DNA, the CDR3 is TGCAGTGCTAGTAACAGGGTGGTAGATACGCAGTATTTT. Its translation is CSASNRVVDTQYF.

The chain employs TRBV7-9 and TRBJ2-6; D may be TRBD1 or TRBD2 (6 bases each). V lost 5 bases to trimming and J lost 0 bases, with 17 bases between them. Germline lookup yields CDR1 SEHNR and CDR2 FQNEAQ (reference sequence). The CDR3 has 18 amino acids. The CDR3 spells CASSRGTPNYSGANVLTF. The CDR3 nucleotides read TGTGCCAGCAGCAGGGGGACTCCCAACTACTCTGGGGCCAACGTCCTGACTTTC.

CDR3 protein: CATSRDPTWGTNEKLFF. The CDR3 DNA is TGTGCCACCAGCAGAGATCCTACGTGGGGGACTAATGAAAAACTGTTTTTT. This sequence joins TRBV15 and TRBJ1-4; tentative D call: TRBD1 (5 bases). The V end was cut by 0 bases, the J end by 2 bases, with 13 bases between. Germline lookup yields CDR1 LNHNV and CDR2 YYDKDF (reference sequence). The CDR3 runs to 17 residues.

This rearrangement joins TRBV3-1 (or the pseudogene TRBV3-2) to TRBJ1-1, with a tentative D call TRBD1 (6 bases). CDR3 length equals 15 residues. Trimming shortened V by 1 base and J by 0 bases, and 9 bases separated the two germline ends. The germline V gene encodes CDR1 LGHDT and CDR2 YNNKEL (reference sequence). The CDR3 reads CASSQGQVMNTEAFF. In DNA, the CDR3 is TGTGCCAGCAGCCAAGGACAGGTCATGAACACTGAAGCTTTCTTT.

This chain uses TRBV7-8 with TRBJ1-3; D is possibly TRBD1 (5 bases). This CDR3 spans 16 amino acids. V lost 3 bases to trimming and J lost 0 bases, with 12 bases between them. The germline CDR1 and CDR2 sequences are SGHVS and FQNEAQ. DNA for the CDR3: TGTGCCAGCAGCTTCTATCAGGGCATCTCTGGAAACACCATATATTTT. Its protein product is CASSFYQGISGNTIYF.

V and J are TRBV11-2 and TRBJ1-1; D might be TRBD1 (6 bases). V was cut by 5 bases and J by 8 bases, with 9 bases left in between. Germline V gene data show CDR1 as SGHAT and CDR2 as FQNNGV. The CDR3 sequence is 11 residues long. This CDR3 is CASSGQKEAFF. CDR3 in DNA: TGTGCCAGCAGCGGACAGAAAGAAGCTTTCTTT. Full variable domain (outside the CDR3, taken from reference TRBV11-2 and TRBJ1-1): EAGVAQSPRYKIIEKRQSVAFWCNPISGHATLYWYQQILGQGPKLLIQFQNNGVVDDSQLPKDRFSAERLKGVDSTLKIQPAKLEDSAVYLCASSGQKEAFFGQGTRLTVV.

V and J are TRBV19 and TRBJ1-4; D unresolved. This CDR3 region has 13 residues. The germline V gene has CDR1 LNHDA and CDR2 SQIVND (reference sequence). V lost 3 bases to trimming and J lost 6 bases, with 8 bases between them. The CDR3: CASSINRDEKLFF. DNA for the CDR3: TGTGCCAGTAGTATCAACAGAGATGAAAAACTGTTTTTT.

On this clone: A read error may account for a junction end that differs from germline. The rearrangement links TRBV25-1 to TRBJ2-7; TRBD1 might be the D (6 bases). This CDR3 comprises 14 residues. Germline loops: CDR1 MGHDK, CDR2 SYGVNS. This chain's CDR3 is CASSGTVGPYAQYF. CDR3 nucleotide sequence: TGTGCCAGCAGTGGGACAGTCGGCCCCTACGCGCAGTACTTC.

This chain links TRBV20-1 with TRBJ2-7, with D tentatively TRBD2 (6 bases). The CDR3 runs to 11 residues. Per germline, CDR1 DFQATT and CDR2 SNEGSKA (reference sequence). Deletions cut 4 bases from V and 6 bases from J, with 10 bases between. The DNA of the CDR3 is TGCAGTGCTATGCGGGGAAGCGAGCAGTACTTC. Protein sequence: CSAMRGSEQYF.

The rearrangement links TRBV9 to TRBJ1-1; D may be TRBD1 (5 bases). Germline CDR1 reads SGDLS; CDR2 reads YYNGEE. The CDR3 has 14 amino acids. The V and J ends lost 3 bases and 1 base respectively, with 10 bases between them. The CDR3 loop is CASSGGMGNTEAFF. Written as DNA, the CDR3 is TGTGCCAGCAGCGGGGGCATGGGGAACACTGAAGCTTTCTTT.

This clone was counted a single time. The CDR3 here is CAIREVLVGTGELFF. CDR3 sequence (DNA): TGTGCCATCAGGGAAGTCCTGGTGGGAACCGGGGAGCTGTTTTTT. The gene calls are TRBV10-3 and TRBJ2-2; D unclear. Germline V CDR1 and CDR2: ENHRY, SYGVKD. V lost 6 bases to trimming and J lost 5 bases, with 16 bases between them. CDR3 length: 15 residues.

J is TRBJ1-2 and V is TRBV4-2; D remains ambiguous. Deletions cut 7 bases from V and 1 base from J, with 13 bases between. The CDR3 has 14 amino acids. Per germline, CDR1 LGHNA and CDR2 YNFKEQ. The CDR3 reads CASNEGIGNYGYTF. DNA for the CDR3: TGTGCCAGCAACGAGGGCATCGGTAACTATGGCTACACCTTC.

The CDR3 DNA is TGTGCCAGCAGCCTCTCACAATACGAGCAGTACTTC. This encodes CASSLSQYEQYF. The chain carries TRBV3-1 (or the pseudogene TRBV3-2) and TRBJ2-7; no clear D gene. The V gene lost 4 bases and the J gene lost 4 bases, with 8 bases spanning the gap. CDR3 size: 12 residues. Germline assignment: CDR1 LGHDT and CDR2 YNNKEL (reference sequence).

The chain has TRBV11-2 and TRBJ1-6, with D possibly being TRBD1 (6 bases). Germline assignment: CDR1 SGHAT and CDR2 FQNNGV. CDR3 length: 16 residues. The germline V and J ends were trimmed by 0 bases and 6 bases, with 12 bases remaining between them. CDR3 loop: CASSLDNWGANSPLHF. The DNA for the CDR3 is TGTGCCAGCAGCTTAGATAATTGGGGGGCTAATTCACCCCTCCACTTT.

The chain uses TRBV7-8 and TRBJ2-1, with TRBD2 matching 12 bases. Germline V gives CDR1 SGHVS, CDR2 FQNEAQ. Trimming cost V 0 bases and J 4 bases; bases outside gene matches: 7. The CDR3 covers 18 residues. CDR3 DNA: TGTGCCAGCAGCTTAGCCACTAGCGGGAGGACTTATTACAATGAGCAGTTCTTC. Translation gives CASSLATSGRTYYNEQFF. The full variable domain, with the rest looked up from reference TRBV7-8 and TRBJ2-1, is GAGVSQSPRYKVAKRGQDVALRCDPISGHVSLFWYQQALGQGPEFLTYFQNEAQLDKSGLPSDRFFAERPEGSVSTLKIQRTQQEDSAVYLCASSLATSGRTYYNEQFFGPGTRLTVL.

The CDR3 nucleotides are TGCGCCAGCAGGCGGCTAGCGGTAATCAATGAGCAGTTCTTC. It yields the protein CASRRLAVINEQFF. V usage is TRBV5-1 and J usage is TRBJ2-1, with 7 nucleotides matching TRBD2. V was clipped by 5 bases and J by 6 bases; unmatched bases: 8. The CDR3 length is 14 residues. Germline V CDR1 and CDR2: SGHRS, YFSETQ.